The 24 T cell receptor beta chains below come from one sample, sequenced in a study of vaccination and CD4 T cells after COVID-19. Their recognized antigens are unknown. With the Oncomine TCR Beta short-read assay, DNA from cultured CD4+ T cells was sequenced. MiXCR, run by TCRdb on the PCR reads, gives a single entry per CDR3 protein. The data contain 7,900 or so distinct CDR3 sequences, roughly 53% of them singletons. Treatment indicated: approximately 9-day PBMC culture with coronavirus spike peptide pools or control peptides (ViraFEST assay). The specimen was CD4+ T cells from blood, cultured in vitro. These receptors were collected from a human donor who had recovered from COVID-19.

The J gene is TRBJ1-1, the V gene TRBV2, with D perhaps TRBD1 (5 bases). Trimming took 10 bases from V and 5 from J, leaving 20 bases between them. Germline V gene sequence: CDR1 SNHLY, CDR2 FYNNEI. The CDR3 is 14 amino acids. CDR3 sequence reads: CAIASSGRGTEAFF. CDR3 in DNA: TGTGCCATCGCATCTTCGGGGCGAGGAACTGAAGCTTTCTTT.

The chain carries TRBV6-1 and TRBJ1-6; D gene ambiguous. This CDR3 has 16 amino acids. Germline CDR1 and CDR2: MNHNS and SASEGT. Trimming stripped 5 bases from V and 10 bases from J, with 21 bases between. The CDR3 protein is CASSRAVNAKVSPLHF. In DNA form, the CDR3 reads TGTGCCAGCAGTAGGGCCGTGAACGCTAAGGTGTCACCCCTCCACTTT.

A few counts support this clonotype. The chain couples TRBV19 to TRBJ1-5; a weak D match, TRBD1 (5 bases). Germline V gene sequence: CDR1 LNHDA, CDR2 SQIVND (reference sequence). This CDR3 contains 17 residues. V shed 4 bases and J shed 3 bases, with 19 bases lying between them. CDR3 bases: TGTGCCAGTAGTAAGGACGGGACCCGGATTCCCAATCAGCCCCAGCATTTT. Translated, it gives CASSKDGTRIPNQPQHF.

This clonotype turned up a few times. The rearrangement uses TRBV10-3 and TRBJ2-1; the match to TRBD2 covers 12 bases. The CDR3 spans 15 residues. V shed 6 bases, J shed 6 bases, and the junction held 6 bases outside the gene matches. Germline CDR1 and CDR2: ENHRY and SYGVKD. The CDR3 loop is CAIRVLAGGTNEQFF. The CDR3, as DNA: TGTGCCATCAGAGTACTAGCGGGAGGCACCAATGAGCAGTTCTTC.

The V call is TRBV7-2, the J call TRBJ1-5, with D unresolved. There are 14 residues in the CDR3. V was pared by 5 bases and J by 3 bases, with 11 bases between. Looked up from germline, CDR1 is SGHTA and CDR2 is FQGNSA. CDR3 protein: CASSLFASNQPQHF. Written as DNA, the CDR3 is TGTGCCAGCAGCCTCTTCGCCTCCAATCAGCCCCAGCATTTT.

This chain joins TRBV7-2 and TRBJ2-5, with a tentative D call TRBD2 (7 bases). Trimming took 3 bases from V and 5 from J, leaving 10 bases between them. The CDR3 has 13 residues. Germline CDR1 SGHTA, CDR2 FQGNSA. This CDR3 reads CASSLRGPETQYF. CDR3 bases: TGTGCCAGCAGCTTGCGGGGGCCGGAGACCCAGTACTTC.

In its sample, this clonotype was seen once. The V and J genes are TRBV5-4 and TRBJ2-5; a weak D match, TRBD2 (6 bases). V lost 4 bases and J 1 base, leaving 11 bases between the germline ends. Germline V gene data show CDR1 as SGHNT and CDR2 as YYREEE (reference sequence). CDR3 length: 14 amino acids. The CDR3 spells CASSPRTIQETQYF. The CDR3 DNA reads TGTGCCAGCAGCCCGAGGACTATCCAAGAGACCCAGTACTTC.

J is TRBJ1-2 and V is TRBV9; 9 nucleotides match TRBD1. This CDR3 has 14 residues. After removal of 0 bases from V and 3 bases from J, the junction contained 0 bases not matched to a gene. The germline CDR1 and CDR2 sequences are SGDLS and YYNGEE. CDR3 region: CASSVGTGDYGYTF. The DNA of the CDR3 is TGTGCCAGCAGCGTAGGGACAGGGGACTATGGCTACACCTTC.

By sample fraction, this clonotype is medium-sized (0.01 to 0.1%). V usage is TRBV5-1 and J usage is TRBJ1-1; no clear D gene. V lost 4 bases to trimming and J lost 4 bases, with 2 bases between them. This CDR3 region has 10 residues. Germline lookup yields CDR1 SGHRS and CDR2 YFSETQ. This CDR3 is CASSRTEAFF. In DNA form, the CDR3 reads TGCGCCAGCAGCCGCACTGAAGCTTTCTTT.

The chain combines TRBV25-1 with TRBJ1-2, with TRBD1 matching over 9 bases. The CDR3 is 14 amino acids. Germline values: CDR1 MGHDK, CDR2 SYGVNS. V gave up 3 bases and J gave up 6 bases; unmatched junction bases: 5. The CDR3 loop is CASSDWDRDDGYTF. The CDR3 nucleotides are TGTGCCAGCAGTGATTGGGACAGGGACGATGGCTACACCTTC.

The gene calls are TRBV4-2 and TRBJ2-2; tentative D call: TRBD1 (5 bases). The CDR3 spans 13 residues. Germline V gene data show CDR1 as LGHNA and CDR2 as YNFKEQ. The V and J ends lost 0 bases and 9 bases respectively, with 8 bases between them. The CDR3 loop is CASSQDKGRELFF. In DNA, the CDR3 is TGTGCCAGCAGCCAAGATAAGGGGCGGGAGCTGTTTTTT.

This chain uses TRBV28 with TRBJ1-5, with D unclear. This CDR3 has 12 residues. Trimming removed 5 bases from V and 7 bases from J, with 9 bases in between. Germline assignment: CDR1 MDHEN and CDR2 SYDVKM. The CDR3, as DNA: TGTGCCAGCAGTCCTTCCGGGCAGCCCCAGCATTTT. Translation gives CASSPSGQPQHF.

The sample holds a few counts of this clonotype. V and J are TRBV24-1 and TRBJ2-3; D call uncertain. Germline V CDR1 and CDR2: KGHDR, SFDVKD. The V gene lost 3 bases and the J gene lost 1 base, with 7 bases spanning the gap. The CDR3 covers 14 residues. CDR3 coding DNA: TGTGCCACCAGTGATCCCGGACGCACAGATACGCAGTATTTT. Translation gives CATSDPGRTDTQYF.

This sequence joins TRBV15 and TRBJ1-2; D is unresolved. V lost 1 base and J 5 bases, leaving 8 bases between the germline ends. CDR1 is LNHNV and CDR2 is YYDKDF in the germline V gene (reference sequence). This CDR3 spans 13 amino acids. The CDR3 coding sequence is TGTGCCACCAGCAGAGCCCAGCAGTATGGCTACACCTTC. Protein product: CATSRAQQYGYTF.

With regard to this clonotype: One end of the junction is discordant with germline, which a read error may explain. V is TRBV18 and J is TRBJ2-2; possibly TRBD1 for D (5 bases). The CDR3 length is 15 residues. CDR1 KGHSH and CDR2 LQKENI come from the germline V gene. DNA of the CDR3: TGTGCCAGCTCCCCACCAAGGGGGAACACCGGGGAGCTGTTTTTT. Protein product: CASSPPRGNTGELFF.

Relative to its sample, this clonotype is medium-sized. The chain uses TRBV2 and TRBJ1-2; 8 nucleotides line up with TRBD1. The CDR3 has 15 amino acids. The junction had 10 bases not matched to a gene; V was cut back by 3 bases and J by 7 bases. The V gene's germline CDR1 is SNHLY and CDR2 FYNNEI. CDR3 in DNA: TGTGCCAGCAGTGAGAGGCAGGGGGCGGCGGGTGGCTACACCTTC. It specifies CASSERQGAAGGYTF.

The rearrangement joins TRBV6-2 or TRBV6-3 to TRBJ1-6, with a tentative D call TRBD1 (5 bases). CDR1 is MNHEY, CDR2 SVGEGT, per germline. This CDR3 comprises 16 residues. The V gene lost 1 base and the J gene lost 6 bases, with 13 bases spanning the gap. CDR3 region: CASSYYRSPGNSPLHF. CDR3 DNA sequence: TGTGCCAGCAGTTACTACAGGAGCCCGGGTAATTCACCCCTCCACTTT.

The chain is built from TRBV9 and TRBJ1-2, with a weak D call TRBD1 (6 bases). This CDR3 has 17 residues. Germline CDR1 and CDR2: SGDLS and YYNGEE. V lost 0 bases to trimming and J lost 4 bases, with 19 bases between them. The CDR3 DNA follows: TGTGCCAGCAGCGTAGCGATAGGGACACCTACCGGCTATGGCTACACCTTC. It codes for CASSVAIGTPTGYGYTF.

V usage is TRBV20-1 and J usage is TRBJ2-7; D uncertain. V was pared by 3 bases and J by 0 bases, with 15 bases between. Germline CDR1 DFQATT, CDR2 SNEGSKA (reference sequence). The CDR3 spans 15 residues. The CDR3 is CSASVPLGNSYEQYF. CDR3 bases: TGCAGTGCTAGCGTGCCGCTAGGGAACTCCTACGAGCAGTACTTC.

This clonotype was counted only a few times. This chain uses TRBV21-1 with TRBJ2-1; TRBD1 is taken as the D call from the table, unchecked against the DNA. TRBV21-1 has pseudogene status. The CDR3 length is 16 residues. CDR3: CASSNMLARSYNEQFF. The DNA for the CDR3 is TGTGCCAGCAGCAACATGTTGGCGCGCTCCTACAATGAGCAGTTCTTC.

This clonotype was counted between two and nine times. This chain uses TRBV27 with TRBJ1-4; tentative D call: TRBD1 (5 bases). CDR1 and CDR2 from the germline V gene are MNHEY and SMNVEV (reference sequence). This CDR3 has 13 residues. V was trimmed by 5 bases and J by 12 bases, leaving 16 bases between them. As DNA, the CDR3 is TGTGCCAGCAGTCCAGGACACTGGACGGAACTGTTTTTT. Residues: CASSPGHWTELFF.

The CDR3 DNA reads TGTGCCAGCAGCTTAAGGGGGGGAGGCACTGAAGCTTTCTTT. Protein product: CASSLRGGGTEAFF. J is TRBJ1-1 and V is TRBV7-3; a possible D gene is TRBD1 (5 bases). Germline lookup yields CDR1 SGHTA and CDR2 FQGTGA. The V gene lost 1 base and the J gene lost 4 bases, with 10 bases spanning the gap. CDR3 length: 14 amino acids.

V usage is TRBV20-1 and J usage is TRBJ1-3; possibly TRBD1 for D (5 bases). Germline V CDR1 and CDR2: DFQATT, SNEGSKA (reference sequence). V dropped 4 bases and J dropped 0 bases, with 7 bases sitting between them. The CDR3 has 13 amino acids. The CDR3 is CSAMDNSGNTIYF. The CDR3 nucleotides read TGCAGTGCTATGGACAACTCTGGAAACACCATATATTTT.

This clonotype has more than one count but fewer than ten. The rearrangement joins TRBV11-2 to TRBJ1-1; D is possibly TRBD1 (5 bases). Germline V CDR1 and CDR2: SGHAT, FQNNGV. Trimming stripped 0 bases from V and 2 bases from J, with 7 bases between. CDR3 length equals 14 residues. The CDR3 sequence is CASSLDWGNTEAFF. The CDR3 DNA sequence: TGTGCCAGCAGCTTAGACTGGGGCAACACTGAAGCTTTCTTT.